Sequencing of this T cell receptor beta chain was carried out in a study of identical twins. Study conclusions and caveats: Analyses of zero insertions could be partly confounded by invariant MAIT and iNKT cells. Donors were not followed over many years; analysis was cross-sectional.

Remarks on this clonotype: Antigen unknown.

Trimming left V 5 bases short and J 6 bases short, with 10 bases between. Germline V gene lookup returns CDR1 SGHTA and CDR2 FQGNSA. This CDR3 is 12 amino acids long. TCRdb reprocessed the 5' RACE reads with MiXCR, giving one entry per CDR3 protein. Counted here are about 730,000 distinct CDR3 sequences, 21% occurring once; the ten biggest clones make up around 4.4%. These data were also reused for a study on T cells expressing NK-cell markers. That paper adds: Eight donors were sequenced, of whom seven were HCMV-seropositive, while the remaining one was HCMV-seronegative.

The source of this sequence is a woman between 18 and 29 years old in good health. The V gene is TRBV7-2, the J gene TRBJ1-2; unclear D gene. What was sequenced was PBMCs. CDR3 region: CASSGWEDGYTF. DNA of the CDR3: TGTGCCAGCAGCGGATGGGAGGATGGCTACACCTTC. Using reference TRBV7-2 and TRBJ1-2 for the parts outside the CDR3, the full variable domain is GAGVSQSPSNKVTEKGKDVELRCDPISGHTALYWYRQSLGQGLEFLIYFQGNSAPDKSGLPSDRFSAERTGGSVSTLTIQRTQQEDSAVYLCASSGWEDGYTFGSGTRLTVV.